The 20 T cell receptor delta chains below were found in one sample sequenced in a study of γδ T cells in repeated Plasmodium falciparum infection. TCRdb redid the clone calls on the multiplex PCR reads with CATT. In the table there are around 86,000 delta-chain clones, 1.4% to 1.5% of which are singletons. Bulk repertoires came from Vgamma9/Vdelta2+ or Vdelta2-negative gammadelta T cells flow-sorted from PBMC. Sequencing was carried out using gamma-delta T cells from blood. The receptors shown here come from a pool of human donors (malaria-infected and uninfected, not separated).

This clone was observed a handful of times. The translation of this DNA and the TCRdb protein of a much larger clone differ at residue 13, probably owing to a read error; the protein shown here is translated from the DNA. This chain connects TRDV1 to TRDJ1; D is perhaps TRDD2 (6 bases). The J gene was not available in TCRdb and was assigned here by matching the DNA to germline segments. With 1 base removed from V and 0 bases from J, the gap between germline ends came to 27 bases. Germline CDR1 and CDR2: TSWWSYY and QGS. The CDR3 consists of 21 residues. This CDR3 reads CALGEPVLPGSIAPYTDKLIF. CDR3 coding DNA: TGTGCTCTTGGGGAACCTGTCCTACCGGGGTCCATAGCCCCGTACACCGATAAACTCATCTTT.

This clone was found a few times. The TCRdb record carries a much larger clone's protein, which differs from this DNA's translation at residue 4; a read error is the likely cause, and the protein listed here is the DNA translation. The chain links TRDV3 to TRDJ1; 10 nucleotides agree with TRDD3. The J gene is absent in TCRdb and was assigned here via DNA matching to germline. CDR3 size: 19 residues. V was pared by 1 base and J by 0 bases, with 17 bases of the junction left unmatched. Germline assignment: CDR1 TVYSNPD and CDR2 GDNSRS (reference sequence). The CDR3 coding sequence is TGTGCCTTTACAGGTCCTCTTTGGGGGATACTGGCGTACACCGATAAACTCATCTTT. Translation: CAFTGPLWGILAYTDKLIF.

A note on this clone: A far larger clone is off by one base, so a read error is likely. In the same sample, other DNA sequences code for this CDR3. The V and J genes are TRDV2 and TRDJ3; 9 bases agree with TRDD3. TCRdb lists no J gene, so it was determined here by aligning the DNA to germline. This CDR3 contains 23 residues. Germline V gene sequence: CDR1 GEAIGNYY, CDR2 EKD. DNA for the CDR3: TGTGCCTGTGACCCGGTTGGGACCAGTACTGGGGGACCCAGCTCCTGGGACACCCGGCAGATGTTTTTC. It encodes CACDPVGTSTGGPSSWDTRQMFF.

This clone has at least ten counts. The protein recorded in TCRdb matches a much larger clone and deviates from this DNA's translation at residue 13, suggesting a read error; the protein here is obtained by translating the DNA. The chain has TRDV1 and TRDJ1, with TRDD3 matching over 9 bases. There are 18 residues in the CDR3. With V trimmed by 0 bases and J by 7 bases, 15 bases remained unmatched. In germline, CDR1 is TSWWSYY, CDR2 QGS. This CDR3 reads CALGELSYWGTPCSKLIF. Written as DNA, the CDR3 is TGTGCTCTTGGGGAACTGTCCTACTGGGGGACCCCCTGTAGTAAACTCATCTTT.

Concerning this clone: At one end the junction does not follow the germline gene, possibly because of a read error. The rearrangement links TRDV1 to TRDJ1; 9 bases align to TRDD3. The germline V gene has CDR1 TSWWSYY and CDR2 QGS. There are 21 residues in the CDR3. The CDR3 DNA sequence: TGTGCGCTTGGGGAACTACTGGGTACTGGGGGACCTCCTAGGTACACCGATAAACTCATCTTT. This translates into CALGELLGTGGPPRYTDKLIF.

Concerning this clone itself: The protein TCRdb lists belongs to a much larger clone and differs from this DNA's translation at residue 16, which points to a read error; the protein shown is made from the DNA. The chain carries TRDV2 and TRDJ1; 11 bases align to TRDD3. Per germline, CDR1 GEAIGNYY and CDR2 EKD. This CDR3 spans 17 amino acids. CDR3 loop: CACDSLLGDKNTDKLTF. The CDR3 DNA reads TGTGCCTGTGACTCCTTACTGGGGGATAAGAACACCGATAAACTCACCTTT.

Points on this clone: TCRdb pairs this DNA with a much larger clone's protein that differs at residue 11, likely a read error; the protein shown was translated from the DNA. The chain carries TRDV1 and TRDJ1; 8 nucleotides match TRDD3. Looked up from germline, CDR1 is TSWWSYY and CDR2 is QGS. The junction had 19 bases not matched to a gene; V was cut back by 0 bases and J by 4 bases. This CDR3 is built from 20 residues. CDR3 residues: CALGELRAPTMVGDVDKLIF. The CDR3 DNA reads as TGTGCTCTTGGGGAACTGAGAGCGCCTACTATGGTGGGGGATGTCGATAAACTCATCTTT.

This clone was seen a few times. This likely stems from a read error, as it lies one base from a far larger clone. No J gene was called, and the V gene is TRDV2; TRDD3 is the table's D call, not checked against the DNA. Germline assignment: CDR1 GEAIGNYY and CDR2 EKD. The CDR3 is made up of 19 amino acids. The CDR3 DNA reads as TGTGCCTGTGACACCATTACTGGGGGATACGCTCGGCGCACCGATAAACTCATCTTC. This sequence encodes CACDTITGGYARRTDKLIF.

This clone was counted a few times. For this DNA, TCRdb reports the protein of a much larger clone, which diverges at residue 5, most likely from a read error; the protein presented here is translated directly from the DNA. Here the CDR3 reads CALGSSFLNTDKLIF. The CDR3 DNA is TGTGCTCTTGGGAGCTCCTTCCTCAACACCGATAAACTCATCTTT. The rearrangement joins TRDV1 to TRDJ1, with 7 bases fitting TRDD2. TCRdb carries no J gene annotation; the J gene was assigned here by matching the DNA with germline. Germline CDR1 and CDR2: TSWWSYY and QGS. The junction had 6 bases not matched to a gene; V was cut back by 5 bases and J by 0 bases. This CDR3 has 15 amino acids.

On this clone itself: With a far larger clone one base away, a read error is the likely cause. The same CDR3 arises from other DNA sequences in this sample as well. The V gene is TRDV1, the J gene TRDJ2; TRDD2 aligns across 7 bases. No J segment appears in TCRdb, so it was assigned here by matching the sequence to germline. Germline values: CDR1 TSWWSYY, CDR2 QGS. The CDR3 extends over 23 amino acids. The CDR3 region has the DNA TGTGCCCTTGGGGCCCTAACCTTCCTCGGAGGCCTTAGGGGGTTAGCTTTGACAGCACAACTCTTCTTT. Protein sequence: CALGALTFLGGLRGLALTAQLFF.

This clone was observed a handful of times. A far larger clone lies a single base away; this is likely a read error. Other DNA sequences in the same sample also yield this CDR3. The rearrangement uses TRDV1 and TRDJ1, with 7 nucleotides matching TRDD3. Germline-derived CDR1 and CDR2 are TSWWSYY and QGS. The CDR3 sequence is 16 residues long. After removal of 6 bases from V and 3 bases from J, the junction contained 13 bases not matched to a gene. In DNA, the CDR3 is TGTGCTCTTGGCCTGACCGGGGGATCTACACCCGATAAACTCATCTTT. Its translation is CALGLTGGSTPDKLIF.

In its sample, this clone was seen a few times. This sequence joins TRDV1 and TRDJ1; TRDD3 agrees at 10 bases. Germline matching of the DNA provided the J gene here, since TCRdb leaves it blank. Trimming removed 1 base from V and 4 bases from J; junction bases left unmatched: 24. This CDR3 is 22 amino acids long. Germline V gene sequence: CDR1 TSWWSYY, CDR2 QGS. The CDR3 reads CALGEPQQTYRCGGYVGDKLIF. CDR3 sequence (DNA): TGTGCTCTTGGGGAACCTCAACAGACCTACAGGTGCGGGGGATACGTCGGCGATAAACTCATCTTT.

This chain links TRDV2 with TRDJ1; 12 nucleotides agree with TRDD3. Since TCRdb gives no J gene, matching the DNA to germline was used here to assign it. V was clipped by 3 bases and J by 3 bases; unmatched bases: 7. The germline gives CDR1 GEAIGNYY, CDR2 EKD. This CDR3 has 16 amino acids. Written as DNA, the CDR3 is TGTGCCTGTGACCATGTACTGGGGGATACTGCCGATAAACTCATCTTT. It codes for CACDHVLGDTADKLIF.

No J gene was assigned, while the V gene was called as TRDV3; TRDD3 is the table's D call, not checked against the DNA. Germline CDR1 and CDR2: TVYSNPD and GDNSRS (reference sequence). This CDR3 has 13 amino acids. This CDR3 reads CASSRVLGDGLIF. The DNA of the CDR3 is TGTGCCTCTTCCCGCGTACTGGGGGATGGTCTCATCTTT.

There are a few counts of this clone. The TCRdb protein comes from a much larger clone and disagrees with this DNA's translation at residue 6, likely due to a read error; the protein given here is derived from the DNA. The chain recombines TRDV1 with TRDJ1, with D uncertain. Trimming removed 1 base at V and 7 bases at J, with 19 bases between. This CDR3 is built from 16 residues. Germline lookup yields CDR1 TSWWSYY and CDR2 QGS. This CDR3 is CALGEPIPQKEGKLIF. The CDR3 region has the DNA TGTGCTCTTGGGGAACCTATCCCCCAAAAGGAGGGTAAACTCATCTTT.

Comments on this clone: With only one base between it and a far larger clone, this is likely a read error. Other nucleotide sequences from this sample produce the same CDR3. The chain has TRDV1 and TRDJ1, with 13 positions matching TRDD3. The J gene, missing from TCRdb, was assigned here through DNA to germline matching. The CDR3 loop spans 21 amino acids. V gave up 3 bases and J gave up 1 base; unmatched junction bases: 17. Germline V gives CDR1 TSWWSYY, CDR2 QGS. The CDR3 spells CALGDPPRGLGDTMRTDKLIF. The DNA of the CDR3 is TGTGCTCTTGGGGACCCCCCTAGAGGACTGGGGGATACGATGCGCACCGATAAACTCATCTTT.

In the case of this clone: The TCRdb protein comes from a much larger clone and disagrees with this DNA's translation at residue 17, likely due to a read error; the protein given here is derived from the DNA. DNA of the CDR3: TGTGCCTGTGACACCGTGCAACTGGGGGATACGGCGGGGACCGATAAACCCATCTTT. As protein: CACDTVQLGDTAGTDKPIF. With the J gene uncalled, the V gene is TRDV2; TRDD3, the D gene given by the table, was not confirmed from the DNA. The CDR3 spans 19 residues. Germline V gives CDR1 GEAIGNYY, CDR2 EKD.

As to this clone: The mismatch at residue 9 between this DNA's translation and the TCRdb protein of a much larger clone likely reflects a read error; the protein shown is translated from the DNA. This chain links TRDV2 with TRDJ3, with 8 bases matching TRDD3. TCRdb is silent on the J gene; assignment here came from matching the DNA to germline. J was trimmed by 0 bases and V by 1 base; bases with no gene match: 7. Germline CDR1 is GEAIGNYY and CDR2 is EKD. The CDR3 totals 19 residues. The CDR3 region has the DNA TGTGCCTGTGACACTTACTGGGGGGTCAGCTCCTGGGACACCCGACAGATGTTTTTC. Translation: CACDTYWGVSSWDTRQMFF.

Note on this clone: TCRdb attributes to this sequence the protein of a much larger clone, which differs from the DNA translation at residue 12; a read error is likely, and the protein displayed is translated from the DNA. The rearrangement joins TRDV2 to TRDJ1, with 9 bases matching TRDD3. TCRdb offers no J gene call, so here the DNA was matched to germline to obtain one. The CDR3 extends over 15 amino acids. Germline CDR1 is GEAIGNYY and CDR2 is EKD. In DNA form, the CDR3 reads TGTGCCTGTGACCGATTACTGGGGGAAACCGATAGACTCATCTTT. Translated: CACDRLLGETDRLIF.

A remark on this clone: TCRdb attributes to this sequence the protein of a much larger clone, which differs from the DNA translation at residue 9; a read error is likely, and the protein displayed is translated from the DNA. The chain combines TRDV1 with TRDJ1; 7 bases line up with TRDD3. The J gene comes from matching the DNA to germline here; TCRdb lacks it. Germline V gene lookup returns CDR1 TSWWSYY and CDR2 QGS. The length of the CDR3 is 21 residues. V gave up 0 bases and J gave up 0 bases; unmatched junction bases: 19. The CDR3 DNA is TGTGCTCTTGGGGAACTTTGCTCCCACAATCTCTGGGGGTTCTACACCGATAAACTCATCTTT. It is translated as CALGELCSHNLWGFYTDKLIF.